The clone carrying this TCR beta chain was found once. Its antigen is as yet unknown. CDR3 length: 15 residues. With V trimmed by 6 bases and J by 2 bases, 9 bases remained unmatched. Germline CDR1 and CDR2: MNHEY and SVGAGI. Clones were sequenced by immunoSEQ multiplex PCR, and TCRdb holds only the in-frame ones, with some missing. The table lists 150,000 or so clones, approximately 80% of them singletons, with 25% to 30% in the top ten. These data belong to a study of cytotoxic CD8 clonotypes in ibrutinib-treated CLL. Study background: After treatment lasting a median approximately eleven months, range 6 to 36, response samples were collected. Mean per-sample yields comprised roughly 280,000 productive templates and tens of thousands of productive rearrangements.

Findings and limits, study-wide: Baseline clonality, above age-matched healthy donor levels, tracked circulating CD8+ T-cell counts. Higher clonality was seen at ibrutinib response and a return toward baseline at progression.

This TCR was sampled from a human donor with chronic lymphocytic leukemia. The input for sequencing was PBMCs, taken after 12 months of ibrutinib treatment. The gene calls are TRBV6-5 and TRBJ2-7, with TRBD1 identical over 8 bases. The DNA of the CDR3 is TGTGCCAGCAGCCGACAGGGGATTGCGGCCTACGAGCAGTACTTC. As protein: CASSRQGIAAYEQYF.